This TCR beta chain is drawn from a study of tumor-infiltrating lymphocytes in localized non-small cell lung cancer. Here immunoSEQ multiplex PCR was the method, and the copy in TCRdb shows in-frame clones only, minus some. The data contain 9,000 to 15,000 clones, 76% of them singletons. With 5 bases clipped from V and 2 bases from J, the junction kept 14 bases outside the gene matches. The V gene's germline CDR1 is MDHEN and CDR2 SYDVKM. The CDR3 consists of 18 residues. The receptor was isolated from a human donor with non-small cell lung cancer. The chain is built from TRBV28 and TRBJ1-3, with TRBD1 matching 8 bases. Material for sequencing was uninvolved lung tissue not adjacent to the tumor. This chain's CDR3 is CASSRPGGAALAGNTIYF. Written as DNA, the CDR3 is TGTGCCAGCAGTCGTCCAGGGGGCGCCGCTTTAGCTGGAAACACCATATATTTT.